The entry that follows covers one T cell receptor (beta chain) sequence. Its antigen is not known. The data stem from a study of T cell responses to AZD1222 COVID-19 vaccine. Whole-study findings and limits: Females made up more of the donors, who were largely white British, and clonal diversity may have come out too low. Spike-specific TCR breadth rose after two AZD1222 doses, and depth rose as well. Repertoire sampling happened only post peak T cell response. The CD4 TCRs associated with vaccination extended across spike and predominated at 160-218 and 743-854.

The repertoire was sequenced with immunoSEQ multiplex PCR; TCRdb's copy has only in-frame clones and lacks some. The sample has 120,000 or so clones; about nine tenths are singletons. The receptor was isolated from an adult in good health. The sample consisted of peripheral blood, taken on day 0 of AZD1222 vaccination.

CDR3 coding DNA: TGTGCCAGCAGACCAAATAGCAATCAGCCCCAGCATTTT. Translating gives CASRPNSNQPQHF. The V gene is TRBV6-5, the J gene TRBJ1-5; no clear D. This CDR3 comprises 13 residues. The germline gives CDR1 MNHEY, CDR2 SVGAGI. V gave up 6 bases and J gave up 0 bases, with 6 bases separating them.